The present entry profiles one T cell receptor beta chain with its context. These data come from a study of blood T cell repertoires in COVID-19. The overall study: The origin of the acute and convalescent COVID-19 samples was the United States, Italy and Spain.

Trimming pared 0 bases from V and 0 bases from J, leaving 10 bases between. Germline values: CDR1 SGHDT, CDR2 YYEEEE. CDR3 length: 16 amino acids. Produced via immunoSEQ multiplex PCR; TCRdb's table is partial and in-frame only. The repertoire has over 200,000 clones, under 90% of them found once; the top ten carry roughly 11%. The chain links TRBV5-6 to TRBJ1-3, with a possible D match to TRBD1 (5 bases). The clonotype comes from a man aged 45-60 years with COVID-19, enrolled during active disease. Sequenced sample: peripheral blood. CDR3 amino acids: CASSLGQGLSGNTIYF. The CDR3 coding sequence is TGTGCCAGCAGCTTGGGGCAGGGCCTCTCTGGAAACACCATATATTTT.